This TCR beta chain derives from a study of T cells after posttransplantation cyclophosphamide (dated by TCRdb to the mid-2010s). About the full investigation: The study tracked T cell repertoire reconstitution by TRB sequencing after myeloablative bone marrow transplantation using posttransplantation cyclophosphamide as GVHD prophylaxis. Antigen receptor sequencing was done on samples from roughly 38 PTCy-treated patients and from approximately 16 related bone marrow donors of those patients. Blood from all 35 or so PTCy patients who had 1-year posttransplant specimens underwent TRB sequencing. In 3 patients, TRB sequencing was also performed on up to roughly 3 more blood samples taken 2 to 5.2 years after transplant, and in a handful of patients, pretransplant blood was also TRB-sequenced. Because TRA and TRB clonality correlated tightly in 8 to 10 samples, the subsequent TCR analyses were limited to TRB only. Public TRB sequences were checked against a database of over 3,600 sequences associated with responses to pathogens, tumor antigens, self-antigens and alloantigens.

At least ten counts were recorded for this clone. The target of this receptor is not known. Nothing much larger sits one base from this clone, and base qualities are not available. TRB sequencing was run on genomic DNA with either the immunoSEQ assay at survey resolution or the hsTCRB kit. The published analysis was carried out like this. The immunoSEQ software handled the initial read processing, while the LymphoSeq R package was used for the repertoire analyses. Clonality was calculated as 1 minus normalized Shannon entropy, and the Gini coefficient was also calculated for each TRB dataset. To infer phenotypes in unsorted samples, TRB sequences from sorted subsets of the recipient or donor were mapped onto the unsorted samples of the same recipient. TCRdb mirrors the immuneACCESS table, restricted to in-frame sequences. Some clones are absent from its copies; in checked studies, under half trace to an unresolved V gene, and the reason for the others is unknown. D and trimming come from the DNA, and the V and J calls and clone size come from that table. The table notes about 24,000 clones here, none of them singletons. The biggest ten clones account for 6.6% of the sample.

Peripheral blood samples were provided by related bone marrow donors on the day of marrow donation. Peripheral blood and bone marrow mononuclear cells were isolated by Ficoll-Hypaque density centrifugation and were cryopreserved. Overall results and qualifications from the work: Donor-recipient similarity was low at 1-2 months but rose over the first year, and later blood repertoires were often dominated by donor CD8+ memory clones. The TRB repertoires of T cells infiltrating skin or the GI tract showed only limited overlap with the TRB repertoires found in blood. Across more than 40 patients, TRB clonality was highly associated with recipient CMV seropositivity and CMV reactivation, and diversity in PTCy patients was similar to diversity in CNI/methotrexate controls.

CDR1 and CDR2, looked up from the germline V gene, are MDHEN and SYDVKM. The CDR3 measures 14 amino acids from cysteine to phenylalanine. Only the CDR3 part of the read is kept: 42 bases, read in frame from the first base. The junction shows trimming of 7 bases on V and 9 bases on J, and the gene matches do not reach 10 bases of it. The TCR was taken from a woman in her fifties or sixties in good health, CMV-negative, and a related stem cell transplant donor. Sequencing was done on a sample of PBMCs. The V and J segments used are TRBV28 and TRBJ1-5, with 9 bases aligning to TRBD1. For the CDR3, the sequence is CASIPGQGSGPQHF. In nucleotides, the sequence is TGTGCCAGCATTCCGGGACAGGGAAGCGGGCCCCAGCATTTT. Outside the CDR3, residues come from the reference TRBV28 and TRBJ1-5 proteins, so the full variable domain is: DVKVTQSSRYLVKRTGEKVFLECVQDMDHENMFWYRQDPGLGLRLIYFSYDVKMKEKGDIPEGYSVSREKKERFSLILESASTNQTSMYLCASIPGQGSGPQHFGDGTRLSIL.